This T cell receptor (beta chain) was profiled in a study of cytomegalovirus exposure and HLA in healthy donors. Whereas donors were nominally healthy upon sampling, unrecorded immune exposures were probable. The PCR made use of 60 Vbeta and 13 Jbeta primers. TCRdb keeps only in-frame clones here, not all; method: immunoSEQ multiplex PCR. Of around 190,000 clones in the sample, over 75% were seen once. The source is a man in his sixties in good health and CMV-seronegative. Input material: PBMCs.

This CDR3 is CASSRGGDPYATNEKLFF. CDR3 DNA: TGTGCCAGCAGCCGAGGAGGAGACCCCTATGCAACTAATGAAAAACTGTTTTTT. The chain recombines TRBV4-2 with TRBJ1-4, with no clear D. There are 18 residues in the CDR3. V gave up 4 bases and J gave up 0 bases, with 18 bases separating them. Germline lookup yields CDR1 LGHNA and CDR2 YNFKEQ.